These T cell receptor beta chains were read from a single sample in a study of shared clonotypes between healthy human individuals. Assay used: immunoSEQ multiplex PCR; TCRdb lists only in-frame clones, some missing. There are 950,000 to 1,100,000 clones in the sample; roughly 70% occur only once, and approximately 1.5% lies in the top ten. The source material was memory CD4+ T cells sorted from blood. The receptors originated from a man between 18 and 29 years old in good health. CDR3s include the opening cysteine and the closing phenylalanine or tryptophan. Each record gives: V gene, clone size, D gene, J gene, CDR3 protein, CDR3 DNA. A D gene is named only where the DNA matches it firmly. Size tells how often a clone was seen (once, few, many) or the class of an expanded clone, and some rows leave it out.

V gene: TRBV7-2; clone size: once; D gene: -; J gene: TRBJ2-7; CDR3 protein: CASSQLPKSYEQYF; CDR3 DNA: TGTGCCAGCAGCCAATTACCGAAGTCCTACGAGCAGTACTTC
V gene: TRBV12-5; clone size: -; D gene: TRBD1; J gene: TRBJ1-5; CDR3 protein: CASGPGQGRDQPQHF; CDR3 DNA: TGTGCTAGTGGGCCCGGACAGGGTAGGGATCAGCCCCAGCATTTT
V gene: TRBV7-9; clone size: -; D gene: -; J gene: TRBJ1-5; CDR3 protein: CASSLGSGFGSNQPQHF; CDR3 DNA: TGTGCCAGCAGCTTAGGATCAGGGTTCGGCAGCAATCAGCCCCAGCATTTT
V gene: TRBV6-5; clone size: -; D gene: -; J gene: TRBJ2-1; CDR3 protein: CASSPRANEQFF; CDR3 DNA: TGTGCCAGCAGTCCCCGGGCCAATGAGCAGTTCTTC
V gene: TRBV10-1; clone size: -; D gene: -; J gene: TRBJ2-1; CDR3 protein: CASSGPSGATDNEQFF; CDR3 DNA: TGCGCCAGCAGTGGCCCCAGCGGAGCGACCGACAATGAGCAGTTCTTC
V gene: TRBV9; clone size: -; D gene: TRBD2; J gene: TRBJ2-7; CDR3 protein: CASSRARGGVEQYF; CDR3 DNA: TGTGCCAGCAGCCGCGCACGGGGGGGCGTCGAGCAGTACTTC
V gene: TRBV27; clone size: -; D gene: TRBD1; J gene: TRBJ2-7; CDR3 protein: CASSFSTGSYEQYF; CDR3 DNA: TGTGCCAGCAGTTTTTCGACAGGGAGCTACGAGCAGTACTTC
V gene: TRBV27; clone size: -; D gene: -; J gene: TRBJ1-1; CDR3 protein: CASSLTGPNTEAFF; CDR3 DNA: TGTGCCAGCAGTTTAACAGGACCGAACACTGAAGCTTTCTTT
V gene: TRBV11-2; clone size: few; D gene: -; J gene: TRBJ1-1; CDR3 protein: CASSLGGGRDTEAFF; CDR3 DNA: TGTGCCAGCAGCTTAGGTGGGGGGCGGGACACTGAAGCTTTCTTT
V gene: TRBV7-8; clone size: -; D gene: -; J gene: TRBJ2-5; CDR3 protein: CASSLVFSETQYF; CDR3 DNA: TGTGCCAGCAGCTTAGTTTTCTCAGAGACCCAGTACTTC
V gene: TRBV6-6; clone size: -; D gene: -; J gene: TRBJ1-5; CDR3 protein: CASKAGGGQPQHF; CDR3 DNA: TGTGCCAGCAAGGCGGGGGGCGGTCAGCCCCAGCATTTT
V gene: TRBV6-1; clone size: few; D gene: -; J gene: TRBJ2-7; CDR3 protein: CASSAVVYEQYF; CDR3 DNA: TGTGCCAGCAGTGCCGTGGTCTACGAGCAGTACTTC
V gene: TRBV7-9; clone size: -; D gene: -; J gene: TRBJ1-2; CDR3 protein: CASGNNYYGYTF; CDR3 DNA: TGTGCCAGCGGAAACAATTACTATGGCTACACCTTC
V gene: TRBV28; clone size: -; D gene: -; J gene: TRBJ1-3; CDR3 protein: CASSLARNTIYF; CDR3 DNA: TGTGCCAGCAGTTTGGCCCGGAACACCATATATTTT
V gene: TRBV30; clone size: few; D gene: -; J gene: TRBJ1-2; CDR3 protein: CAWSRAPGDYGYTF; CDR3 DNA: TGTGCCTGGAGTAGGGCCCCGGGCGACTATGGCTACACCTTC
V gene: TRBV4-1; clone size: -; D gene: -; J gene: TRBJ2-1; CDR3 protein: CASSQAVGEQFF; CDR3 DNA: TGCGCCAGCAGCCAAGCAGTGGGTGAGCAGTTCTTC
V gene: TRBV30; clone size: once; D gene: TRBD1; J gene: TRBJ1-2; CDR3 protein: CAWSVLQGSGYTF; CDR3 DNA: TGTGCCTGGAGTGTATTACAGGGGAGCGGCTACACCTTC
V gene: TRBV5-1; clone size: -; D gene: TRBD2; J gene: TRBJ2-5; CDR3 protein: CASRLAGGPLGEETQYF; CDR3 DNA: TGCGCCAGCCGACTAGCGGGGGGGCCATTGGGAGAAGAGACCCAGTACTTC
V gene: TRBV30; clone size: -; D gene: -; J gene: TRBJ1-5; CDR3 protein: CAWSEYGGGVRHQPQHF; CDR3 DNA: TGTGCCTGGAGTGAATACGGGGGTGGAGTGCGGCATCAGCCCCAGCATTTT
V gene: TRBV4-1; clone size: -; D gene: -; J gene: TRBJ1-1; CDR3 protein: CASSQDRGDTEAFF; CDR3 DNA: TGCGCCAGCAGCCAAGATCGAGGGGACACTGAAGCTTTCTTT
V gene: TRBV6-6; clone size: -; D gene: -; J gene: TRBJ1-2; CDR3 protein: CASSPTSNYGYTF; CDR3 DNA: TGTGCCAGCAGTCCCACCTCTAACTATGGCTACACCTTC
V gene: TRBV11-2; clone size: -; D gene: -; J gene: TRBJ2-2; CDR3 protein: CASNRRGVLTGELFF; CDR3 DNA: TGTGCCAGCAACCGCCGGGGAGTACTTACCGGGGAGCTGTTTTTT